Listed below are T cell receptor beta chains from one sample, sequenced in a study of Graves' ophthalmopathy and Graves' hyperthyroidism. One entry per CDR3 protein results from TCRdb running MiXCR on the multiplex PCR reads. The sample has over a million distinct CDR3 sequences, 36% seen once. The source material was peripheral blood or thyroid tissue (not recorded which). These receptors came from an adult man with Graves' hyperthyroidism. CDR3s include the opening cysteine and the closing phenylalanine or tryptophan. The D gene is left open where the match is weak. Clone size is given for some rows only: seen once, a few or many times, or a class if the clone is expanded.

d_call	v_call	j_call	clone_size	cdr3_nt	cdr3_aa
TRBD2	TRBV7-2	TRBJ2-3	NA	TGTGCCAGCAGCTTAGTTCCGCTACTAGCGGGGCCGTTCACAGATACGCAGTATTTT	CASSLVPLLAGPFTDTQYF
NA	TRBV19	TRBJ2-5	few	TGTGCCAGTAGTATACAGTACCAAGAGACCCAGTACTTC	CASSIQYQETQYF
NA	TRBV20-1	TRBJ2-7	many	TGCAGTGCTAGAGGTAAACAGGGATTCTCCTACGAGCAGTACTTC	CSARGKQGFSYEQYF
NA	TRBV12-3/TRBV12-4	TRBJ1-5	many	TGTGCCAGCAAACCCCCCTATAGCAATCAGCCCCAGCATTTT	CASKPPYSNQPQHF
NA	TRBV19	TRBJ2-5	NA	TGTGCCAGTAGCCTAAGGGGGTCCCAGTACTTC	CASSLRGSQYF
NA	TRBV15	TRBJ1-4	NA	TGTGCCACCAGCAGATCCGGGCATCCAACTAATGAAAAACCGTTTTTT	CATSRSGHPTNEKPFF
NA	TRBV7-4	TRBJ2-7	NA	TGTGCCAGCAGTTACTGGGTCAACTACGAGCAGTACTTC	CASSYWVNYEQYF
NA	TRBV5-1	TRBJ1-1	many	TGCGCCAGCCTCGAGGGGTACGTGAACACTGAAGCTTTCTTT	CASLEGYVNTEAFF
TRBD1	TRBV25-1	TRBJ1-2	few	TGTGCCAGCACCGAGAACCGGGACAGGTTTGGCTACACCTTC	CASTENRDRFGYTF
NA	TRBV15	TRBJ2-2	NA	TGTGCCACCAGCAGAGATCTTGGAGGGGAGCTGTTTTTT	CATSRDLGGELFF
TRBD1	TRBV5-5	TRBJ1-2	NA	TGTGCCAGCAGCGTAGGGAACAGGGGGCAAGGCTACACCTTC	CASSVGNRGQGYTF
NA	TRBV7-8	TRBJ2-5	many	TGTGCCAGCAGCCCCAAAACGGAGACCCAGTACTTC	CASSPKTETQYF
NA	TRBV4-3	TRBJ1-5	NA	TGCGCCAGCAGCCAAGTGGGGGCGCCCCAGCCCCAGCATTTT	CASSQVGAPQPQHF
NA	TRBV7-2	TRBJ1-6	many	TGTGCCAGCAGCTTAGAGGGAGTGCGGTCACCCCTCCACTTT	CASSLEGVRSPLHF
NA	TRBV10-3	TRBJ1-1	many	TGTGCCATCAGTGATACTTCTGGGAGCACTGAAGCTTTCTTT	CAISDTSGSTEAFF
TRBD1	TRBV29-1	TRBJ1-3	many	TGCAGCGCTACCGGGGCAGGGGGTACGTCTGGAAACACCATATATTTT	CSATGAGGTSGNTIYF
NA	TRBV15	TRBJ1-5	NA	TGTGCCACCTACTTCCCAGGAGGTGGCCAGACCCAGCATTTT	CATYFPGGGQTQHF
NA	TRBV6-2/TRBV6-3	TRBJ1-1	NA	TGTGCCAGCAGTTCCAGGTTGTCAGATGAAGCTTTCTTT	CASSSRLSDEAFF
TRBD2	TRBV10-3	TRBJ2-7	NA	TGTGCCAGCAGTTCGGAATTACAGGGCGGGGGGAATTACGAGCAGTACTTC	CASSSELQGGGNYEQYF
NA	TRBV10-3	TRBJ1-2	NA	TGTGCCTTCATCAGGGTGATCTATGGCTACACCTTC	CAFIRVIYGYTF